Listed here are 8 T cell receptor beta chains from one sample, sequenced in a study of CD8 T cells in Susac syndrome. Roughly 0.5 to 1 ug RNA was reverse transcribed with random hexamers. One entry per CDR3 protein, called by TCRdb with MiXCR from the immunoSEQ multiplex PCR reads. The repertoire consists of approximately 190,000 distinct CDR3 sequences, with about 91% occurring once and the leading ten covering over 0.075%. The sequencing input was CD4+ T cells from PBMCs. The receptors were gathered from a human donor with Susac syndrome.

This clonotype has just one count. The CDR3 bases are TGTGCCACCAGCCCGTTGGAGAACACTGAAGCTTTCTTT. Amino acid sequence: CATSPLENTEAFF. V is TRBV15 and J is TRBJ1-1; no firm D call. The CDR3 extends over 13 amino acids. The germline V gene has CDR1 LNHNV and CDR2 YYDKDF (reference sequence). Trimming pared 5 bases from V and 1 base from J, leaving 8 bases between.

The gene calls are TRBV29-1 and TRBJ2-2, with 8 positions matching TRBD1. Trimming cost V 4 bases and J 6 bases; bases outside gene matches: 7. Per the germline V gene, CDR1 is SQVTM and CDR2 is ANQGSEA. CDR3 length equals 14 residues. CDR3 coding DNA: TGCAGCGTTGTGGACAGGGATGTCCCCGGGGAGCTGTTTTTT. Protein product: CSVVDRDVPGELFF.

V and J are TRBV5-1 and TRBJ2-5; 7 nucleotides match TRBD2. Losses at the gene ends were 0 bases for V and 7 bases for J; bases not matched to a gene: 6. The CDR3 totals 14 residues. CDR1 SGHRS and CDR2 YFSETQ come from the germline V gene. The CDR3 reads CASSLVTSDGTQYF. CDR3 bases: TGCGCCAGCAGCTTGGTAACTAGCGATGGGACCCAGTACTTC. The complete variable domain, with remaining parts taken from reference TRBV5-1 and TRBJ2-5, reads KAGVTQTPRYLIKTRGQQVTLSCSPISGHRSVSWYQQTPGQGLQFLFEYFSETQRNKGNFPGRFSGRQFSNSRSEMNVSTLELGDSALYLCASSLVTSDGTQYFGPGTRLLVL.

In this sample, this clonotype turned up once. V usage is TRBV4-1 and J usage is TRBJ2-7; no clear D gene. Trimming stripped 1 base from V and 0 bases from J, with 16 bases between. Germline assignment: CDR1 MGHRA and CDR2 YSYEKL. The CDR3 contains 17 residues. CDR3 DNA sequence: TGCGCCAGCAGCCAAGGGGAATGGTGGCGGCCCTCCTACGAGCAGTACTTC. As protein: CASSQGEWWRPSYEQYF.

The chain carries TRBV6-1 and TRBJ2-7; 8 positions match TRBD1. CDR3 length: 16 amino acids. Per the germline V gene, CDR1 is MNHNS and CDR2 is SASEGT. The V segment lost 6 bases and the J segment 2 bases; nucleotides outside the gene matches: 12. CDR3 DNA sequence: TGTGCCAGCAGCGACCTTCGGACAGGGTCCCCCTACGAGCAGTACTTC. The encoded protein is CASSDLRTGSPYEQYF.

This clonotype was counted once. This rearrangement joins TRBV27 to TRBJ1-5; no reliable D call. The ends were cut back, 5 bases at V and 3 bases at J, with 5 bases in the middle. The germline gives CDR1 MNHEY, CDR2 SMNVEV (reference sequence). CDR3 size: 12 residues. In DNA, the CDR3 is TGTGCCAGCAGTACTGCCAATCAGCCCCAGCATTTT. Translation: CASSTANQPQHF.

CDR3 amino acids: CASSSSGQGKRLGYGYTF. The CDR3 coding sequence is TGTGCCAGTAGTTCCTCTGGACAGGGTAAAAGACTAGGCTATGGCTACACCTTC. The chain joins TRBV19 to TRBJ1-2; TRBD1 matches at 8 bases. CDR3 length equals 18 residues. Trimming at V came to 5 bases and at J to 4 bases, leaving 18 bases not matched to a gene. CDR1 is LNHDA and CDR2 is SQIVND in the germline V gene (reference sequence).

V and J are TRBV5-6 and TRBJ1-2; possibly TRBD1 for D (6 bases). Trimming removed 1 base at V and 11 bases at J, with 15 bases between. The CDR3 loop spans 13 amino acids. Per the germline V gene, CDR1 is SGHDT and CDR2 is YYEEEE. The CDR3 DNA is TGTGCCAGCAGCTTGTTACGGGACACCCTTTACACCTTC. Amino acid sequence: CASSLLRDTLYTF.